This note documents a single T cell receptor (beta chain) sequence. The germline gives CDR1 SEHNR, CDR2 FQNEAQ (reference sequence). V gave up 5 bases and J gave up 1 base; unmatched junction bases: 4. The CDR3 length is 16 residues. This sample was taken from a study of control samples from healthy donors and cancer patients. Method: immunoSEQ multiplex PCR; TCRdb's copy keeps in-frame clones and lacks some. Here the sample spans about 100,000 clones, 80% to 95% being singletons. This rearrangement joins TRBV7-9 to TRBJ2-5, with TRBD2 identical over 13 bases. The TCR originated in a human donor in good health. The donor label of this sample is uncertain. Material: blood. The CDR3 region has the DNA TGTGCCAGCAGCGCCCGGACTAGCGGGGGCCAAGAGACCCAGTACTTC. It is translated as CASSARTSGGQETQYF.